The clone carrying this T cell receptor beta chain was seen many times. Its target is unknown. Trimming cost V 0 bases and J 2 bases, with 5 bases left between them. From germline, CDR1 is SGHKS and CDR2 YYEKEE (reference sequence). CDR3 length equals 13 residues. Preparation of the bulk TCR libraries relied on previously described methods and listed TCR primers. TCRdb called the PCR reads again in MiXCR, with one record for every CDR3 protein. The sample carries 490,000 or so distinct CDR3 sequences, about a fifth recorded once. The sample is drawn from a study of molecular identifiers for immune sequencing clone quantification. The study, taken as a whole, reports: For effector cells, clones above 20 RNA copies held over 98% of molecules; for naive cells, under 1%. Same-barcode identical TCR molecules could make highly expanded clones look smaller than they are.

Naive CD8 T cell sorting was performed on the CD8+CD4-CCR7+CD45RA+ phenotype. The receptor's source is a human donor in good health. Some libraries in this study had Jurkat cell RNA spiked in. The chain joins TRBV5-5 to TRBJ1-1; D gene ambiguous. What was sequenced was naive CD8+ T cells from blood, with Jurkat cell RNA spiked in. Subset described: FACS-sorted CD8+CD4-CCR7+CD45RA+ naive T cells. The CDR3 DNA sequence: TGTGCCAGCAGCTTGGTGCTTAACACTGAAGCTTTCTTT. Translated, it gives CASSLVLNTEAFF.